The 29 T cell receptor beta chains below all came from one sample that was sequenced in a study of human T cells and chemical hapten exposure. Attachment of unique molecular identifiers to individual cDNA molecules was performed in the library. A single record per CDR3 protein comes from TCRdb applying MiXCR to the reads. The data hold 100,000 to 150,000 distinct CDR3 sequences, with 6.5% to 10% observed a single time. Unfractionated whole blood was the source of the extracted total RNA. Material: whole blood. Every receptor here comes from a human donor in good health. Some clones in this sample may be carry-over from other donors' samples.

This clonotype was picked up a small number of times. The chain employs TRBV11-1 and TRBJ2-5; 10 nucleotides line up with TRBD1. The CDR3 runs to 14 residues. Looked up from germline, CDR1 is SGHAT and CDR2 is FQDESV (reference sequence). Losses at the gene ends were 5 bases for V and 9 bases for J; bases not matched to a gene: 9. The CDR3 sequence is CASSPLDRGIAQYF. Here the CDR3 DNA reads TGTGCCAGCAGCCCATTGGACAGGGGGATCGCCCAGTACTTC. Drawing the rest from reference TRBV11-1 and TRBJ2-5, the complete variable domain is EAEVAQSPRYKITEKSQAVAFWCDPISGHATLYWYRQILGQGPELLVQFQDESVVDDSQLPKDRFSAERLKGVDSTLKIQPAELGDSAMYLCASSPLDRGIAQYFGPGTRLLVL.

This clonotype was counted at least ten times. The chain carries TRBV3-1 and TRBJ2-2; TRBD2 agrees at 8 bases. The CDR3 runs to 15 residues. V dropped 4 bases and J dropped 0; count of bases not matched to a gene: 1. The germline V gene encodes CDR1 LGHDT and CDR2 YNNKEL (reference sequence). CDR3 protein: CASSLLAANTGELFF. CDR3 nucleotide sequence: TGTGCCAGCAGCCTACTAGCGGCGAACACCGGGGAGCTGTTTTTT. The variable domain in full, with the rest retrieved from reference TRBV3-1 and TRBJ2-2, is DTAVSQTPKYLVTQMGNDKSIKCEQNLGHDTMYWYKQDSKKFLKIMFSYNNKELIINETVPNRFSPKSPDKAHLNLHINSLELGDSAVYFCASSLLAANTGELFFGEGSRLTVL.

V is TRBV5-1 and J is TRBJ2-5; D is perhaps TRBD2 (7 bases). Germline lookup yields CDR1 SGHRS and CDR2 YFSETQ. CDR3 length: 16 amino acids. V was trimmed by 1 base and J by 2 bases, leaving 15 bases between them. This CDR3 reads CASSLPRGGYQETQYF. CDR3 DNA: TGCGCCAGCAGCTTGCCCAGGGGAGGGTATCAAGAGACCCAGTACTTC.

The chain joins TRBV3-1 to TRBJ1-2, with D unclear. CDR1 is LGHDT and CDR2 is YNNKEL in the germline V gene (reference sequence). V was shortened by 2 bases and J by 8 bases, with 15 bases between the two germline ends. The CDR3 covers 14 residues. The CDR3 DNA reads TGTGCCAGCAGCCAAATCTCTGGTGGCGAAGGCTACACCTTC. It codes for CASSQISGGEGYTF. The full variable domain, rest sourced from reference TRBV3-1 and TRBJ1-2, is DTAVSQTPKYLVTQMGNDKSIKCEQNLGHDTMYWYKQDSKKFLKIMFSYNNKELIINETVPNRFSPKSPDKAHLNLHINSLELGDSAVYFCASSQISGGEGYTFGSGTRLTVV.

CDR3 nucleotides: TGCGCCAGCAGCCTTCGCGGGGTGGATAAAGATACGCAGTATTTT. As protein: CASSLRGVDKDTQYF. The genes are TRBV5-1 and TRBJ2-3; weak D call: TRBD2 (6 bases). The CDR3 sequence is 15 residues long. The ends were cut back, 4 bases at V and 5 bases at J, with 17 bases in the middle. Per germline, CDR1 SGHRS and CDR2 YFSETQ.

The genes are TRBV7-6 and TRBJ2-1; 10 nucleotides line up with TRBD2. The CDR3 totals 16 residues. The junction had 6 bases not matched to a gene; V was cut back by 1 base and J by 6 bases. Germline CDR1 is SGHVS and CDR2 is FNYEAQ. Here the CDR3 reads CASSLGSGGAPNEQFF. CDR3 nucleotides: TGTGCCAGCAGCTTAGGGAGCGGGGGGGCCCCCAATGAGCAGTTCTTC.

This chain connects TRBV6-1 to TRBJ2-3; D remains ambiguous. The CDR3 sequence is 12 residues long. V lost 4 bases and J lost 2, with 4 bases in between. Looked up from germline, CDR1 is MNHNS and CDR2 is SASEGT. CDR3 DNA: TGTGCCAGCAGTGGGGCCACAGATACGCAGTATTTT. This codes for CASSGATDTQYF.

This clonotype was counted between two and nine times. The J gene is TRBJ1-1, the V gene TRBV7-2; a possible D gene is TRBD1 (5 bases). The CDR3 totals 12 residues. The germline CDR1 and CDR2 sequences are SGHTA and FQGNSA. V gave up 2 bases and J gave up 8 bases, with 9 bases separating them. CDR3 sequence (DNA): TGTGCCAGCAGCTTAAGGGAGGGGGAAGCTTTCTTT. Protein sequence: CASSLREGEAFF.

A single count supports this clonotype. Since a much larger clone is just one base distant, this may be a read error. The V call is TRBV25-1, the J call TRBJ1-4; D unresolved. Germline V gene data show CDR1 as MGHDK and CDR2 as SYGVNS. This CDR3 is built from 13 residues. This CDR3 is CASSILINEELFF. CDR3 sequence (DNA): TGTGCCAGCTCGATTCTCATTAATGAAGAACTGTTTTTT.

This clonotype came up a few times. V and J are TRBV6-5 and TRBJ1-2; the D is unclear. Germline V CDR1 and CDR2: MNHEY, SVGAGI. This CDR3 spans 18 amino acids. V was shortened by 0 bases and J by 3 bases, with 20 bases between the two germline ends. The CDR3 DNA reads TGTGCCAGCAGTTACTCGAGTACGGGCAGGCGAGGCGACTATGGCTACACCTTC. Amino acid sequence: CASSYSSTGRRGDYGYTF.

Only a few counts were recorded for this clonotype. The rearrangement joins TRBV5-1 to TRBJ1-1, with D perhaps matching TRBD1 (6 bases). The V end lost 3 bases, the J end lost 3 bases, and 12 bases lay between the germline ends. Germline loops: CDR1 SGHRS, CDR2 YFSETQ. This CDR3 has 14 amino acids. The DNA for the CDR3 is TGCGCCAGCAGCTATCAACAGGGAGACACTGAAGCTTTCTTT. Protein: CASSYQQGDTEAFF. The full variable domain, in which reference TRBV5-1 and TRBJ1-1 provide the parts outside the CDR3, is KAGVTQTPRYLIKTRGQQVTLSCSPISGHRSVSWYQQTPGQGLQFLFEYFSETQRNKGNFPGRFSGRQFSNSRSEMNVSTLELGDSALYLCASSYQQGDTEAFFGQGTRLTVV.

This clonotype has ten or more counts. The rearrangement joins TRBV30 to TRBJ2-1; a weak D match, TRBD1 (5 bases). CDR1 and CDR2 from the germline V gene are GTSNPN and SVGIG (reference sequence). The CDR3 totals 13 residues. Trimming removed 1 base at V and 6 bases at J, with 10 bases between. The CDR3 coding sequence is TGTGCCTGGAGTGGGGGCCAGGTCAATGAGCAGTTCTTC. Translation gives CAWSGGQVNEQFF.

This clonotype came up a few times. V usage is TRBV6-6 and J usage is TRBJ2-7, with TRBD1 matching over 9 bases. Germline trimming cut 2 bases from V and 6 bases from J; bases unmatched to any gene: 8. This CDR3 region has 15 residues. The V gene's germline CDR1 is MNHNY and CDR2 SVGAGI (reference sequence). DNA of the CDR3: TGTGCCAGCAGTTACCGATCAGGGACAGGGCGCGAGCAGTACTTC. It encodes CASSYRSGTGREQYF.

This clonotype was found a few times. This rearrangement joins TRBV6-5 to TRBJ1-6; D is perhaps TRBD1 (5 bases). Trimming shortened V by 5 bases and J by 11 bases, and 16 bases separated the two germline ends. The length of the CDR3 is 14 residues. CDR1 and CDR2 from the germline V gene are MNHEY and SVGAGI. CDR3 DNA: TGTGCCAGCAGTCCGGGGCTCGATGTGCCACCCCTCCACTTT. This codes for CASSPGLDVPPLHF.

The CDR3 region has the DNA TGTGCCAGCAGTGGACAGGGGGGGAACACAGATACGCAGTATTTT. This gives the protein CASSGQGGNTDTQYF. The gene calls are TRBV2 and TRBJ2-3, with TRBD1 matching over 9 bases. The CDR3 is 15 residues long. V lost 4 bases to trimming and J lost 2 bases; unmatched junction nucleotides: 4. Germline values: CDR1 SNHLY, CDR2 FYNNEI.

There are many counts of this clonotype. CDR3 residues: CSVVGEDTQYF. The CDR3, as DNA: TGCAGCGTCGTAGGGGAAGATACGCAGTATTTT. The chain carries TRBV29-1 and TRBJ2-3; TRBD1 might be the D (5 bases). Trimming took off 6 bases at V and 5 bases at J, with 9 bases between the two ends. CDR3 length: 11 residues. Germline assignment: CDR1 SQVTM and CDR2 ANQGSEA.

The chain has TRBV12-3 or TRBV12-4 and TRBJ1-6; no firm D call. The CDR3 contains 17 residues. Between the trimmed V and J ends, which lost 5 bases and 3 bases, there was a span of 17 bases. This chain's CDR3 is CASSHFGPSYYNSPLHF. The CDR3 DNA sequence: TGTGCCAGCAGTCATTTCGGTCCGAGCTACTATAATTCACCCCTCCACTTT.

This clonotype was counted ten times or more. The DNA of the CDR3 is TGTGCCAGCGCCCTGACAGGGGGCAATCAGCCCCAGCATTTT. Translated: CASALTGGNQPQHF. V is TRBV27 and J is TRBJ1-5, with 8 nucleotides matching TRBD1. This CDR3 is 14 amino acids long. CDR1 is MNHEY and CDR2 is SMNVEV in the germline V gene (reference sequence). The V and J ends lost 8 bases and 2 bases, in that order; junction bases with no gene match: 5.

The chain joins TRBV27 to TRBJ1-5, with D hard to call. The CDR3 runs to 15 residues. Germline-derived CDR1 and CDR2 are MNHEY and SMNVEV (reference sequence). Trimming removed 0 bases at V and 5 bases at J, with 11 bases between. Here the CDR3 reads CASSLSRAYDQPQHF. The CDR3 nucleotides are TGTGCCAGCAGTTTATCGAGGGCATACGATCAGCCCCAGCATTTT.

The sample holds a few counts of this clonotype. CDR3 sequence reads: CASSVGTGGLQETQYF. The CDR3 nucleotides read TGTGCCAGCAGCGTGGGGACAGGGGGCCTCCAAGAGACCCAGTACTTC. The chain carries TRBV7-9 and TRBJ2-5; 12 bases agree with TRBD1. The length of the CDR3 is 16 residues. Germline V CDR1 and CDR2: SEHNR, FQNEAQ (reference sequence). J lost 1 base, V lost 5 bases, and 5 bases had no gene match.

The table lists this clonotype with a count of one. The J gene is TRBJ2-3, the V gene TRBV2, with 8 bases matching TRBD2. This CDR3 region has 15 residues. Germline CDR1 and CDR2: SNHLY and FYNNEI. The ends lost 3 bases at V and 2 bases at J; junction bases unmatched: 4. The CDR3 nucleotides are TGTGCCAGCAGTGAGGCGGGACTAGTCACAGATACGCAGTATTTT. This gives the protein CASSEAGLVTDTQYF.

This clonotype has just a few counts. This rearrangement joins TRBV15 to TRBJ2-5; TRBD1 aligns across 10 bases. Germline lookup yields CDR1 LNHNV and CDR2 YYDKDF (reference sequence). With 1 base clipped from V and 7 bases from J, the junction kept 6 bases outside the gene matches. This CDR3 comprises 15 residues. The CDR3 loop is CATSRGGQGDGTQYF. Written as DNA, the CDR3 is TGTGCCACCAGCAGAGGAGGACAGGGGGATGGGACCCAGTACTTC. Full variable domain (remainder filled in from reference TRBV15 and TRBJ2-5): DAMVIQNPRYQVTQFGKPVTLSCSQTLNHNVMYWYQQKSSQAPKLLFHYYDKDFNNEADTPDNFQSRRPNTSFCFLDIRSPGLGDTAMYLCATSRGGQGDGTQYFGPGTRLLVL.

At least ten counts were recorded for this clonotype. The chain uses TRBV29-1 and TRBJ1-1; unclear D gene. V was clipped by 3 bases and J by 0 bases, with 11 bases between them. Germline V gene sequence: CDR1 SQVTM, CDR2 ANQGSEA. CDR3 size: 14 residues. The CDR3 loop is CSVEIGSLNTEAFF. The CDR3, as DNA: TGCAGCGTTGAGATCGGCAGCTTGAACACTGAAGCTTTCTTT.

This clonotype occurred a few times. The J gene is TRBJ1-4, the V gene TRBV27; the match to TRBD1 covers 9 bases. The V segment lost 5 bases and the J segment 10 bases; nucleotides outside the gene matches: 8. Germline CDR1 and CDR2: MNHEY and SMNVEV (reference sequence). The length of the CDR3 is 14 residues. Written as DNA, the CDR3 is TGTGCCAGCAGTCTAGGACAGGGGAGCGGAAAACTGTTTTTT. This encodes CASSLGQGSGKLFF. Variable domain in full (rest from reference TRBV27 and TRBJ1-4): EAQVTQNPRYLITVTGKKLTVTCSQNMNHEYMSWYRQDPGLGLRQIYYSMNVEVTDKGDVPEGYKVSRKEKRNFPLILESPSPNQTSLYFCASSLGQGSGKLFFGSGTQLSVL.

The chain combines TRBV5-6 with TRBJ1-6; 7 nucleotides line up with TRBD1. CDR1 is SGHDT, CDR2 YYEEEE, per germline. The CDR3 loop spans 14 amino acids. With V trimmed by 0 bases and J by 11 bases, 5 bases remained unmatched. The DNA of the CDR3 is TGTGCCAGCAGCTTGGGTCAGGGGGGCCCACCCCTCCACTTT. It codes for CASSLGQGGPPLHF.

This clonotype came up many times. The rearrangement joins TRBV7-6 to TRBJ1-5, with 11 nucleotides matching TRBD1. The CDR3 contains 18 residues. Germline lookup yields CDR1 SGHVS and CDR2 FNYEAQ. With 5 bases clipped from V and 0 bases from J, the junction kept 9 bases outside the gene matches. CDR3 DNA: TGTGCCAGCAGCCCCGGGACAGGGGGATTACTTAGCAATCAGCCCCAGCATTTT. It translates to CASSPGTGGLLSNQPQHF.

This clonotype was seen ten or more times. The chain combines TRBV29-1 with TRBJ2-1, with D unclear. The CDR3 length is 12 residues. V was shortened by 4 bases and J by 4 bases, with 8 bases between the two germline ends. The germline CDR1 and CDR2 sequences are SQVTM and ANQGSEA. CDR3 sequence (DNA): TGCAGCGTTGGTCCGACATACAATGAGCAGTTCTTC. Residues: CSVGPTYNEQFF.

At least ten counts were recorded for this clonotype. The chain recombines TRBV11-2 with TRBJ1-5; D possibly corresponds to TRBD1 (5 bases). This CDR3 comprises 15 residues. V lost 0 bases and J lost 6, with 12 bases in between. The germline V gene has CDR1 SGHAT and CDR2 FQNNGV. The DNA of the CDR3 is TGTGCCAGCAGCTTAGACCGGGGCCATAGTCAGCCCCAGCATTTT. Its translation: CASSLDRGHSQPQHF.

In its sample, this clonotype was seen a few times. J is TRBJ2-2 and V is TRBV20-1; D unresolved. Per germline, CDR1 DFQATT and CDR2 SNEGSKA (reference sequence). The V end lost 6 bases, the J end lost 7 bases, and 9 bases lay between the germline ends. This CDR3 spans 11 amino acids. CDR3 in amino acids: CSAETRGELFF. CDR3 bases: TGCAGTGCCGAGACACGCGGGGAGCTGTTTTTT.